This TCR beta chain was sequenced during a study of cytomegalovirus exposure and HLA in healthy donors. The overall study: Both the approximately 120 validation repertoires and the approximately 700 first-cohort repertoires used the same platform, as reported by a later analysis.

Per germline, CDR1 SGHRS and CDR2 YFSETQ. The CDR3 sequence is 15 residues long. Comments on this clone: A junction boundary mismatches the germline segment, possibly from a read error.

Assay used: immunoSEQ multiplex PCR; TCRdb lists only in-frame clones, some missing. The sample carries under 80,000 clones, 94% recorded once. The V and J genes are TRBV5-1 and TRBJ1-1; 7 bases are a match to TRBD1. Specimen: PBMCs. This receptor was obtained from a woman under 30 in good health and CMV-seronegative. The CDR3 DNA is TGCACCAGCAGCTTTATGACAGGGTCGGGCACTGAAGCTTTCTTT. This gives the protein CTSSFMTGSGTEAFF.